This T cell receptor (beta chain) was observed in a study of T cells after yellow fever vaccination. The germline V gene has CDR1 SQVTM and CDR2 ANQGSEA. CDR3 length equals 12 residues. This clonotype was detected a few times. Its cognate antigen is unknown. An end of the junction does not agree with germline; a read error may underlie this. Findings and limits, study-wide: FACS-sorted repertoires could contain abundant clonotypes contaminating from the bulk population.

Using its own MiXCR run on the 5' RACE reads, TCRdb lists one record per CDR3 protein. Of about 340,000 distinct CDR3 sequences listed, 3.5% to 4.5% were seen once; the top ten hold around 24%. The material was PBMCs, obtained 5 days after the yellow fever booster vaccination. This sequence originates from a man aged 18 to 35 who received the YFV17D yellow fever vaccine. The chain employs TRBV29-1 and TRBJ1-1, with D hard to call. In nucleotides, the CDR3 is TGCAGCGCCTCCCTGACATACACTGAATCTTTCTTT. This gives the protein CSASLTYTESFF.